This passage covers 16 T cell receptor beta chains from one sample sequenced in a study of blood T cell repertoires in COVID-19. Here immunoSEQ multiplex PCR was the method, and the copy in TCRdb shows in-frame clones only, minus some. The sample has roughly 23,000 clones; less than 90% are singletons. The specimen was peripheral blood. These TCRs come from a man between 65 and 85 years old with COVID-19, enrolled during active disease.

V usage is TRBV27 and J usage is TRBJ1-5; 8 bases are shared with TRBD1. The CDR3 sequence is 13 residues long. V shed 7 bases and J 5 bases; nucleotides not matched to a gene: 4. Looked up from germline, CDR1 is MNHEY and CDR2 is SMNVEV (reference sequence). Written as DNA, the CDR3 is TGTGCCAGCACCAGGGGGCTAGATCAGCCCCAGCATTTT. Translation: CASTRGLDQPQHF.

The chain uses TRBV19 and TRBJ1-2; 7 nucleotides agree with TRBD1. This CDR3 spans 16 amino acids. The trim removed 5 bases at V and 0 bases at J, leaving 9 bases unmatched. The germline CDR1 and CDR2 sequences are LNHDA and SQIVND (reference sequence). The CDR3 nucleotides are TGTGCCAGTAGTTCGAACAGGGGTCCATCTAACTATGGCTACACCTTC. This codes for CASSSNRGPSNYGYTF.

CDR3 in DNA: TGTGCCAGCAGCCGCCGGCCTCCAGGAGGGGAGACCCAGTACTTC. It yields the protein CASSRRPPGGETQYF. The chain is built from TRBV27 and TRBJ2-5, with TRBD2 as a possible D gene (6 bases). Germline values: CDR1 MNHEY, CDR2 SMNVEV (reference sequence). The V end was cut by 6 bases, the J end by 5 bases, with 19 bases between. The CDR3 runs 15 residues.

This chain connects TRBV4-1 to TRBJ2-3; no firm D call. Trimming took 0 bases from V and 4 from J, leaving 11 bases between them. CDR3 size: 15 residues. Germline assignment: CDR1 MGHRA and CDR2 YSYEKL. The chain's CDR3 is CASSQETYPSDTQYF. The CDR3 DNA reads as TGCGCCAGCAGCCAAGAAACCTACCCTTCAGATACGCAGTATTTT.

The CDR3 region has the DNA TGTGCCAGCAGCTCCCAAGGGACAACTTCCACCTACTATGGCTACACCTTC. Residues: CASSSQGTTSTYYGYTF. This chain links TRBV7-2 with TRBJ1-2; D perhaps matches TRBD1 (6 bases). The V end was cut by 4 bases, the J end by 3 bases, with 21 bases between. The length of the CDR3 is 17 residues. Germline-derived CDR1 and CDR2 are SGHTA and FQGNSA.

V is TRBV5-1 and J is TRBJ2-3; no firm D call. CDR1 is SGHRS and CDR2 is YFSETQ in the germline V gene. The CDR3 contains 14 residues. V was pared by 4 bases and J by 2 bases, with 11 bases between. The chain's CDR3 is CASSVLLPTDTQYF. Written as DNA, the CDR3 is TGCGCCAGCAGCGTACTCCTTCCCACAGATACGCAGTATTTT.

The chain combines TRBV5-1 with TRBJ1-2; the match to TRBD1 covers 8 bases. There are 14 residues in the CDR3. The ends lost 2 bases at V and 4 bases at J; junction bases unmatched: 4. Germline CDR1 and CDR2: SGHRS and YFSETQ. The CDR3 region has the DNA TGCGCCAGCAGCTTTACAGGGGGGTCCTATGGCTACACCTTC. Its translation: CASSFTGGSYGYTF.

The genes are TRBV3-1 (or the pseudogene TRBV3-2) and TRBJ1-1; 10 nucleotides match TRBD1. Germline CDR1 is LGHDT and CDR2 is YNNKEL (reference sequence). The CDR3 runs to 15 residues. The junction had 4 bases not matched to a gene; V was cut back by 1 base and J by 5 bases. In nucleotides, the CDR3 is TGTGCCAGCAGCCAAGGGGACAGGGGAGGTACTGAAGCTTTCTTT. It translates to CASSQGDRGGTEAFF.

The CDR3 sequence: CSARDITGELFF. The CDR3 region has the DNA TGCAGCGCCCGGGACATTACCGGGGAGCTGTTTTTT. The chain is built from TRBV29-1 and TRBJ2-2; D perhaps matches TRBD1 (6 bases). V dropped 7 bases and J dropped 5 bases, with 11 bases sitting between them. This CDR3 contains 12 residues. CDR1 is SQVTM, CDR2 ANQGSEA, per germline.

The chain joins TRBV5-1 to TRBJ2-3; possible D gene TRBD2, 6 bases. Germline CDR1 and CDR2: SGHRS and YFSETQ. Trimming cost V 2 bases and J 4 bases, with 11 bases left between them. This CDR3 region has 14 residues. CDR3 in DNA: TGCGCCAGCAGCTTAGCGTGGGGGGCAGATACGCAGTATTTT. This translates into CASSLAWGADTQYF.

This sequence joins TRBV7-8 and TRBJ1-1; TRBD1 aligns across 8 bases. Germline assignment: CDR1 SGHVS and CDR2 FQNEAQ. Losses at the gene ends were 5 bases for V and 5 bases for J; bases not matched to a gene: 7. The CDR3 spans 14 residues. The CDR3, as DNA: TGTGCCAGCAGCGTTCAGGGGGCTAAGACTGAAGCTTTCTTT. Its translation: CASSVQGAKTEAFF.

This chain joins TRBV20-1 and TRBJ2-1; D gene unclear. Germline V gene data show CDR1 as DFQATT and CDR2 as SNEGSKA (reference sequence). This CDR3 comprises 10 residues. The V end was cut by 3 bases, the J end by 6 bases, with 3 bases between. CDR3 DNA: TGCAGTGCTAGTCGCAATGAGCAGTTCTTC. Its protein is CSASRNEQFF.

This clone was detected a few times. Written as DNA, the CDR3 is TGTGCCAGCCGACAAACGGAGACCCAGTACTTC. Amino acids: CASRQTETQYF. The chain carries TRBV6-5 and TRBJ2-5; D is undetermined. Trimming stripped 8 bases from V and 5 bases from J, with 9 bases between. The CDR3 spans 11 residues. Germline CDR1 is MNHEY and CDR2 is SVGAGI.

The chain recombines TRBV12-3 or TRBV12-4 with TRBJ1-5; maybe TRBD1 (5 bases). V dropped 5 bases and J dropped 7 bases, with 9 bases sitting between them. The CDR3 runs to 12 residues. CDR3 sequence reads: CASSLEGQPQHF. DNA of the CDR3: TGTGCCAGCAGTCTGGAGGGGCAGCCCCAGCATTTT.

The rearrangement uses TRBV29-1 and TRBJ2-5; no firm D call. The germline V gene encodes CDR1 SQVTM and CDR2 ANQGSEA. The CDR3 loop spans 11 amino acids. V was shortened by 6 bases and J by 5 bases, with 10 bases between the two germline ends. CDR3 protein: CSVASVETQYF. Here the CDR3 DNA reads TGCAGCGTCGCGTCCGTGGAGACCCAGTACTTC.

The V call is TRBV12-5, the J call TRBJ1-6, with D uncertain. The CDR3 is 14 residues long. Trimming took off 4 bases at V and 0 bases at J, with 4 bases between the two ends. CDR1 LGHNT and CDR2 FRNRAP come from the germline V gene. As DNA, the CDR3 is TGTGCTAGTGGTTCCAGCTCCTATAATTCACCCCTCCACTTT. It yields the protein CASGSSSYNSPLHF.